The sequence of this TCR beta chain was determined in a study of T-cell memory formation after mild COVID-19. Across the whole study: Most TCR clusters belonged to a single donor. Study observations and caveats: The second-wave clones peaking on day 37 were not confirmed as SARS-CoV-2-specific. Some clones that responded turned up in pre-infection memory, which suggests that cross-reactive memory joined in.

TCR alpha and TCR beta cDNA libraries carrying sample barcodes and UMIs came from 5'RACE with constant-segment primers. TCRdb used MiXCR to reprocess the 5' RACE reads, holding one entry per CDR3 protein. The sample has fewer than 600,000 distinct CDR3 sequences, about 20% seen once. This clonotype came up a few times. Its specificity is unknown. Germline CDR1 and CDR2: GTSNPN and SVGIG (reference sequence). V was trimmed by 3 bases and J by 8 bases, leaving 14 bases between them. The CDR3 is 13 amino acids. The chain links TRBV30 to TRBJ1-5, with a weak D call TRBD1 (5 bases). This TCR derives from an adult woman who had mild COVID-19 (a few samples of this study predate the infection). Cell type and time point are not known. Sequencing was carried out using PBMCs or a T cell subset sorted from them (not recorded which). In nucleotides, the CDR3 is TGTGCCTGGAGCACCACAGGAACGGAGCCCCAGCATTTT. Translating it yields CAWSTTGTEPQHF. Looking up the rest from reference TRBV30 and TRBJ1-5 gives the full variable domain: SQTIHQWPATLVQPVGSPLSLECTVEGTSNPNLYWYRQAAGRGLQLLFYSVGIGQISSEVPQNLSASRPQDRQFILSSKKLLLSDSGFYLCAWSTTGTEPQHFGDGTRLSIL.